The rows below give T cell receptor beta chains drawn from one sample of a study of blood T cell repertoires in COVID-19. TCRdb keeps only in-frame clones here, not all; method: immunoSEQ multiplex PCR. The sample consists of 70,000 to 90,000 clones, 86% of them appearing once. The sequenced sample consisted of peripheral blood. The source of these receptors is a man aged 45-60 years with active COVID-19. Both conserved end residues are part of each CDR3. D genes are given only for firm matches. Some rows have no size entry. The others give once, few or many, or a class for an expanded clone.

v_gene	j_gene	abundance	d_gene	CDR3aa	CDR3nt
TRBV9	TRBJ1-2	NA	NA	CASSVAAASYGYTF	TGTGCCAGCAGCGTAGCCGCCGCCAGCTATGGCTACACCTTC
TRBV11-2	TRBJ2-7	NA	NA	CASSLGLDYHEQYF	TGTGCCAGCAGCTTAGGCTTGGACTACCACGAGCAGTACTTC
TRBV6-5	TRBJ2-7	once	TRBD2	CASSPWRGGSEQYF	TGTGCCAGCAGTCCCTGGCGGGGGGGGTCCGAGCAGTACTTC
TRBV30	TRBJ2-5	NA	TRBD1	CAWGNQGAQETQYF	TGTGCCTGGGGGAACCAGGGGGCCCAAGAGACCCAGTACTTC
TRBV27	TRBJ1-5	NA	TRBD1	CASSADRDQPQHF	TGTGCCAGCAGTGCCGACAGGGATCAGCCCCAGCATTTT
TRBV4-3	TRBJ1-2	NA	NA	CASSQDPGTGYTF	TGCGCCAGCAGCCAAGATCCGGGAACTGGCTACACCTTC
TRBV11-2	TRBJ2-7	NA	NA	CASSSIRGRSEQYF	TGTGCCAGCAGCTCCATAAGGGGCAGGTCCGAGCAGTACTTC
TRBV24-1	TRBJ2-1	NA	NA	CATSDPRRVGYEQFF	TGTGCCACCAGTGATCCTCGGCGGGTAGGGTATGAGCAGTTCTTC
TRBV6-5	TRBJ1-1	once	TRBD1	CASSTPTGTEAFF	TGTGCCAGCAGTACACCGACAGGGACTGAAGCTTTCTTT
TRBV5-4	TRBJ2-7	NA	NA	CASSTEPGQYYEQYF	TGTGCCAGCAGCACGGAGCCGGGACAATATTACGAGCAGTACTTC
TRBV6-5	TRBJ2-7	once	NA	CASSYGQGNEQYF	TGTGCCAGCAGTTACGGGCAGGGGAACGAGCAGTACTTC
TRBV28	TRBJ2-7	NA	NA	CASSSTRDAGRQYF	TGTGCCAGCAGTTCGACCCGGGACGCGGGGCGGCAGTACTTC
TRBV4-3	TRBJ1-4	NA	NA	CASSQEAGRGSAKLFF	TGCGCCAGCAGCCAAGAAGCTGGCAGGGGATCGGCTAAACTGTTTTTT
TRBV30	TRBJ2-3	NA	TRBD1	CAWLTGVTDTQYF	TGTGCCTGGTTGACAGGGGTGACAGATACGCAGTATTTT
TRBV4-1	TRBJ1-2	medium-sized	NA	CASSQETGVENGYTF	TGCGCCAGCAGCCAAGAGACAGGCGTTGAAAATGGCTACACCTTC
TRBV9	TRBJ2-6	few	NA	CASSVVDRSVMSGANVLTF	TGTGCCAGCAGCGTAGTGGACAGATCAGTCATGTCTGGGGCCAACGTCCTGACTTTC
TRBV29-1	TRBJ1-1	NA	TRBD1	CSARDSGNTEAFF	TGCAGCGCGAGGGACAGCGGGAACACTGAAGCTTTCTTT
TRBV30	TRBJ1-5	few	NA	CAWSGGGPQPQHF	TGTGCCTGGAGTGGCGGGGGACCTCAGCCCCAGCATTTT
TRBV7-3	TRBJ1-6	NA	NA	CASSLNRLYNSPLHF	TGTGCCAGCAGCTTAAACCGACTCTATAATTCACCCCTCCACTTT
TRBV19	TRBJ1-2	NA	TRBD1	CARDSNYGYTF	TGTGCCCGGGACAGTAACTATGGCTACACCTTC
TRBV6-5	TRBJ2-3	NA	TRBD1	CASRTGGGTQYF	TGTGCCAGCAGGACAGGGGGAGGTACGCAGTATTTT
TRBV27	TRBJ2-2	NA	NA	CASSFGLMAGELFF	TGTGCCAGCAGTTTTGGACTAATGGCCGGGGAGCTGTTTTTT
TRBV29-1	TRBJ1-2	NA	NA	CSVEAQTYGYTF	TGCAGCGTTGAAGCACAGACCTATGGCTACACCTTC
TRBV7-7	TRBJ2-7	once	NA	CASSPGLAHGQYF	TGTGCTAGCAGCCCTGGCCTGGCACATGGGCAGTACTTC
TRBV7-2	TRBJ1-2	NA	NA	CASSLGTQGFGGGYTF	TGTGCCAGCAGCTTAGGTACTCAGGGATTTGGTGGAGGCTACACCTTC
TRBV6-2/TRBV6-3	TRBJ2-7	NA	TRBD2	CASSLIAGGHYEQYF	TGTGCCAGCAGTTTAATAGCGGGGGGCCATTACGAGCAGTACTTC
TRBV7-7	TRBJ1-6	NA	NA	CASSLGVSMLFYNSPLHF	TGTGCCAGCAGCTTAGGGGTTAGCATGTTGTTCTATAATTCACCCCTCCACTTT
TRBV30	TRBJ1-2	NA	NA	CAWSVPTPRAGNGYTF	TGTGCCTGGAGTGTACCGACCCCCCGGGCAGGGAATGGCTACACCTTC
TRBV7-3	TRBJ2-1	once	TRBD1	CASSLGDSSYNEQFF	TGTGCCAGCAGCTTAGGGGACAGCTCCTACAATGAGCAGTTCTTC
TRBV3-1/TRBV3-2	TRBJ2-3	NA	NA	CASSQDAGRVTQYF	TGTGCCAGCAGCCAAGATGCGGGCAGAGTCACGCAGTATTTT
TRBV5-1	TRBJ2-7	NA	TRBD1	CASSLSLGTGGYEQYF	TGCGCCAGCAGTCTAAGCCTCGGGACAGGGGGCTACGAGCAGTACTTC
TRBV2	TRBJ2-6	few	NA	CASSDVRQAGANVLTF	TGTGCCAGCAGTGATGTACGGCAGGCTGGGGCCAACGTCCTGACTTTC
TRBV7-9	TRBJ1-6	NA	NA	CASSLDPYNSPLHF	TGTGCCAGCAGCTTAGATCCTTATAATTCACCCCTCCACTTT
TRBV30	TRBJ1-4	NA	TRBD1	CAWSSLRDPGQRKLFF	TGTGCCTGGAGTTCCCTGCGCGATCCGGGACAGAGGAAACTGTTTTTT
TRBV28	TRBJ1-2	NA	NA	CASSLLQANYGYTF	TGTGCCAGCAGTTTATTACAGGCTAACTATGGCTACACCTTC
TRBV19	TRBJ2-1	NA	NA	CASTSTQGYEQFF	TGTGCCAGTACATCGACCCAGGGCTATGAGCAGTTCTTC
TRBV5-1	TRBJ2-3	NA	TRBD2	CASSLGLTLAGGGDTQYF	TGCGCCAGCAGCTTGGGTCTGACTCTAGCGGGAGGGGGAGATACGCAGTATTTT
TRBV6-1	TRBJ2-3	NA	TRBD2	CASSEAWASGDTQYF	TGTGCCAGCAGTGAAGCGTGGGCTAGCGGGGATACGCAGTATTTT
TRBV7-3	TRBJ2-4	NA	TRBD1	CASSQTGGMSKNIQYF	TGTGCCAGCAGTCAGACAGGGGGCATGTCCAAAAACATTCAGTACTTC
TRBV6-5	TRBJ2-7	many	TRBD2	CASRTGLGISEQYF	TGTGCCAGCAGGACGGGACTAGGGATCTCCGAGCAGTACTTC
TRBV6-5	TRBJ2-7	once	NA	CASSYQTGPYEQYF	TGTGCCAGCAGTTACCAGACAGGTCCCTACGAGCAGTACTTC
TRBV27	TRBJ1-2	NA	NA	CASSLFGGDKDGYTF	TGTGCCAGCAGTTTGTTCGGGGGGGACAAGGATGGCTACACCTTC
TRBV18	TRBJ2-7	NA	TRBD2	CASSFGLAASSYEQYF	TGTGCCAGCTCATTCGGACTAGCGGCTAGCTCCTACGAGCAGTACTTC
TRBV12-3/TRBV12-4	TRBJ1-2	NA	TRBD1	CASRQTGDYGYTF	TGTGCCAGCAGACAGACAGGGGACTATGGCTACACCTTC
TRBV28	TRBJ2-2	NA	NA	CASRRSTGELFF	TGTGCCAGCAGGAGGAGTACCGGGGAGCTGTTTTTT
TRBV5-5	TRBJ1-2	few	NA	CASSLLDQGNYGYTF	TGTGCCAGCAGCTTGTTAGATCAGGGGAACTATGGCTACACCTTC